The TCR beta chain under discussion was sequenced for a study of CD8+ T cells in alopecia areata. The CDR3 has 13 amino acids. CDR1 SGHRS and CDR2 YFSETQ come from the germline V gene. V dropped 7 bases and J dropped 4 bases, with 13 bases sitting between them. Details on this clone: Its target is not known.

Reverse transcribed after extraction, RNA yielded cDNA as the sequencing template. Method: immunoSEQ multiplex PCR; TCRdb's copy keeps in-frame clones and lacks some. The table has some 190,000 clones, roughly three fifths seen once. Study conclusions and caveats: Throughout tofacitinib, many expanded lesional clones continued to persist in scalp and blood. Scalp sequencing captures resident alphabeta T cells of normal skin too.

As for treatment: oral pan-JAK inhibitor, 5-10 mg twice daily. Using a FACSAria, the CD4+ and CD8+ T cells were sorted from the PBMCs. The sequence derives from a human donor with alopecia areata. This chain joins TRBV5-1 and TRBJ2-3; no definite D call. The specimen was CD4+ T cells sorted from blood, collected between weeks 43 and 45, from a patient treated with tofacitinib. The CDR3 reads CASSSRSSDTQYF. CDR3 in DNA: TGCGCCAGCTCGAGTCGATCCTCAGATACGCAGTATTTT.